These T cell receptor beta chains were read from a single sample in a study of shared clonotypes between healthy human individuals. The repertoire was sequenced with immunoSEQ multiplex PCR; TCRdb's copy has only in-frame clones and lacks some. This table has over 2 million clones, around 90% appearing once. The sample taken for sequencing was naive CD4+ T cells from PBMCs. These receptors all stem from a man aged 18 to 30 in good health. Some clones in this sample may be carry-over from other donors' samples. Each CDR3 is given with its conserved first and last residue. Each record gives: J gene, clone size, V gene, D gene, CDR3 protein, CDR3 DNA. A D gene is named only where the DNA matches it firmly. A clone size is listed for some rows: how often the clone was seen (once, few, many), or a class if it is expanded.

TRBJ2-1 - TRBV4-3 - CASSQPGSVYNEQFF TGCGCCAGCAGCCAGCCGGGATCCGTTTACAATGAGCAGTTCTTC
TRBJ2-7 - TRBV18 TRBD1 CASSPARTGYEQYF TGTGCCAGCTCCCCGGCTCGGACAGGCTACGAGCAGTACTTC
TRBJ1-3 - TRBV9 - CASSVTGHGYSGNTIYF TGTGCCAGCAGCGTAACGGGGCACGGCTACTCTGGAAACACCATATATTTT
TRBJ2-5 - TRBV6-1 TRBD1 CAGGDRDKTQYF TGTGCCGGCGGGGACAGGGATAAGACCCAGTACTTC
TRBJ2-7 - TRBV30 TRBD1 CAWSSTRTNRGSNEQYF TGTGCCTGGAGTTCGACGAGAACAAACAGGGGGAGTAACGAGCAGTACTTC
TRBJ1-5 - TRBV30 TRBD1 CAWTPPGGWQPQHF TGTGCCTGGACCCCGCCAGGGGGCTGGCAGCCCCAGCATTTT
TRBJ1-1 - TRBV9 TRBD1 CASSSQGSGSTEAFF TGTGCCAGCAGCTCACAGGGGAGTGGTAGCACTGAAGCTTTCTTT
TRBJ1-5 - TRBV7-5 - CARSFVQINQPQHF TGTGCCAGAAGCTTTGTTCAGATCAATCAGCCCCAGCATTTT
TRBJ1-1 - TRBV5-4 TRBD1 CASSLNQGVGTEAFF TGTGCCAGCAGCTTAAATCAGGGGGTGGGCACTGAAGCTTTCTTT
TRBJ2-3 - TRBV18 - CASSLIGDTQYF TGTGCCAGCTCTCTCATCGGAGATACGCAGTATTTT
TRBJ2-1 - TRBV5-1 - CASSFSTDEQFF TGCGCCAGCAGCTTTTCGACGGACGAGCAGTTCTTC
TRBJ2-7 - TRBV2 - CASSDSRLQYEQYF TGTGCCAGCAGTGATTCGCGGCTTCAATACGAGCAGTACTTC
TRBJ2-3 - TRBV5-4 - CASSWGVGGVKDTQYF TGTGCCAGCAGCTGGGGGGTCGGGGGAGTCAAAGATACGCAGTATTTT
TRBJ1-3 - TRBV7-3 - CASSLVHGNTIYF TGTGCCAGCAGCTTAGTACATGGAAACACCATATATTTT
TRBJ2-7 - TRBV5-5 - CASSWAPGGNYEQYF TGTGCCAGCAGCTGGGCCCCGGGGGGCAACTACGAGCAGTACTTC
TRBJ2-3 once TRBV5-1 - CASSWGDSTTDTQYF TGCGCCAGCAGCTGGGGGGACAGCACCACAGATACGCAGTATTTT
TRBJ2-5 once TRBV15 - CATSRARGETQYF TGTGCCACCAGCAGAGCAAGGGGAGAGACCCAGTACTTC
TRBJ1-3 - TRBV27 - CASSFSTGNTIYF TGTGCCAGCAGTTTCTCGACCGGAAACACCATATATTTT
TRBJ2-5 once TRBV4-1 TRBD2 CASSQGPPGGVLETQYF TGCGCCAGCAGCCAAGGGCCCCCGGGGGGAGTCTTAGAGACCCAGTACTTC
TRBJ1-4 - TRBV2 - CASSERRPNEKLFF TGTGCCAGCAGTGAAAGGCGACCTAATGAAAAACTGTTTTTT
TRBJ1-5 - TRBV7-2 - CASSPGPPRSQPQHF TGTGCCAGCAGCCCCGGTCCGCCCCGGTCGCAGCCCCAGCATTTT
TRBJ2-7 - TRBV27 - CASSPRLSSYEQYF TGTGCCAGCAGTCCGCGACTGAGCTCCTACGAGCAGTACTTC
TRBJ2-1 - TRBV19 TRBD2 CATTSGAYNEQFF TGTGCCACGACTAGCGGTGCGTACAATGAGCAGTTCTTC
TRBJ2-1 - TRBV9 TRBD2 CASSVGTSGTNEQFF TGTGCCAGCAGCGTAGGGACTAGCGGGACCAATGAGCAGTTCTTC
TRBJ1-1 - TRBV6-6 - CASSPQESNTEAFF TGTGCCAGCAGTCCACAGGAGTCGAACACTGAAGCTTTCTTT
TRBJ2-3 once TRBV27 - CASSLAHRVADTQYF TGTGCCAGCAGTTTAGCGCATCGGGTGGCAGATACGCAGTATTTT
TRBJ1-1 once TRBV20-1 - CSAPGPTEAFF TGCAGTGCTCCGGGTCCAACTGAAGCTTTCTTT
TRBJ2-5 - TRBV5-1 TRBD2 CASSLSGGSRETQYF TGCGCCAGCAGCTTAAGTGGCGGGAGCCGAGAGACCCAGTACTTC
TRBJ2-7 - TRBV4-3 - CASSQEFLGFSYEQYF TGCGCCAGCAGCCAAGAATTTTTAGGATTTTCCTACGAGCAGTACTTC
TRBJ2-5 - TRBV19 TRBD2 CASTGGSVGTQYF TGTGCCAGTACGGGGGGGTCGGTTGGGACCCAGTACTTC
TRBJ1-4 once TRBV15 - CATNDPRQTNEKLFF TGTGCCACCAACGACCCCCGACAGACTAATGAAAAACTGTTTTTT
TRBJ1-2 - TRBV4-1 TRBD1 CASSLRQGAGGYTF TGCGCCAGCAGCTTACGACAGGGGGCGGGCGGCTACACCTTC
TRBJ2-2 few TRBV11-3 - CASSSNTGELFF TGTGCCAGCAGCTCCAACACCGGGGAGCTGTTTTTT
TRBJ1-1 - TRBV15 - CATSRDLAVLRGAFF TGTGCCACCAGCAGAGATCTGGCAGTTCTTCGAGGAGCTTTCTTT
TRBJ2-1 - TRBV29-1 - CSVDRYNEQFF TGCAGCGTTGACCGATACAATGAGCAGTTCTTC
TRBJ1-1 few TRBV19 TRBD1 CASPDRGGTEAFF TGTGCCAGCCCGGACAGGGGGGGGACTGAAGCTTTCTTT
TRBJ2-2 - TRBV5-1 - CASSLFTGELFF TGCGCCAGCAGCCTATTCACCGGGGAGCTGTTTTTT
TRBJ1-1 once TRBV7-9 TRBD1 CASSSRDREWTEAFF TGTGCCAGCAGCTCTCGGGACAGGGAATGGACTGAAGCTTTCTTT
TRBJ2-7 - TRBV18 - CASSPRAGNYEQYF TGTGCCAGCTCACCACGTGCAGGGAACTACGAGCAGTACTTC
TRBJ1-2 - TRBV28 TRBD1 CASSSPPDRGPRGYTF TGTGCCAGCAGTTCACCCCCGGACAGGGGGCCCCGTGGCTACACCTTC
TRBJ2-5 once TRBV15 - CATSRDPRGQETQYF TGTGCCACCAGCAGAGATCCGAGGGGCCAAGAGACCCAGTACTTC
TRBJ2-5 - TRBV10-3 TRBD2 CAISEQIAGGETQYF TGTGCCATCAGTGAGCAAATAGCGGGAGGGGAGACCCAGTACTTC
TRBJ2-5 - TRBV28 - CASSLLETQYF TGTGCCAGCAGTTTACTAGAGACCCAGTACTTC
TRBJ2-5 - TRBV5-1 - CASSPRTGLETQYF TGCGCCAGCAGCCCACGGACGGGACTGGAGACCCAGTACTTC
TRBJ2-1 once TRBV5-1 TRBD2 CASSHGLAGGNEQFF TGCGCCAGCAGCCATGGACTAGCGGGAGGGAATGAGCAGTTCTTC
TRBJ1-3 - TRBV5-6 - CASSLFLPREANTIYF TGTGCCAGCAGCTTGTTTCTTCCCAGGGAAGCAAACACCATATATTTT
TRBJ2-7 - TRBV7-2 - CASSLGAGSYEQYF TGTGCCAGCAGCTTAGGGGCAGGGAGCTACGAGCAGTACTTC
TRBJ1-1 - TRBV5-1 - CASSQEGITEAFF TGCGCCAGCAGCCAGGAGGGGATCACTGAAGCTTTCTTT
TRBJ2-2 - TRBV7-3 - CASSTGTGELFF TGTGCCAGCAGCACAGGCACCGGGGAGCTGTTTTTT
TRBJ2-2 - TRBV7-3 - CASSSGVGELFF TGTGCCAGCAGCTCGGGGGTCGGGGAGCTGTTTTTT
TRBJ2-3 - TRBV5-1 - CASSSAGSTDTQYF TGCGCCAGCAGCTCAGCGGGTAGCACAGATACGCAGTATTTT
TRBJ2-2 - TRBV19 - CASSIRGQAGELFF TGTGCCAGTAGTATTCGGGGCCAGGCAGGCGAGCTGTTTTTT
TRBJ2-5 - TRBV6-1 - CASTSGANKETQYF TGTGCCAGCACATCCGGGGCGAACAAAGAGACCCAGTACTTC
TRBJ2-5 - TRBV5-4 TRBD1 CASSLVKVGTGQETQYF TGTGCCAGCAGCTTGGTAAAAGTGGGGACAGGACAAGAGACCCAGTACTTC